The clone carrying this TCR beta chain has only a few counts. As yet, its antigen is unknown. The sample originates from a study of vaccination effects on CD4 cells after COVID-19. Study overall: Antigen-specific CD4+ T cells expanded by the ViraFEST assay with viral peptide pools were then sequenced. Both early and late time points after vaccination provided samples from three convalescent patients.

General study findings and limits: New vaccine-induced clones were the main type among post-vaccine spike-reactive clones in convalescents.

Researchers isolated CD4+ T cells once approximately ten days of culture had elapsed. The person had PCR-confirmed SARS-CoV-2 infection between March and December 2020. All participants had two doses of either the BNT162b2 or mRNA-1273 vaccine. Days 3 and 7 saw half the medium replaced with IL-2 medium. Generated by immunoSEQ multiplex PCR, the TCRdb table keeps only in-frame clones and is missing some. The sample carries about 50,000 clones, under 85% recorded once. The origin of this receptor is a human donor who had a prior SARS-CoV-2 infection. The source was CD4+ T cells from PBMCs cultured without peptide, collected after COVID-19 vaccination.

The CDR3 region has the DNA TGTGCCAGCAGCGCAGACAGGGTTTTTTCCGGGGAGCTGTTTTTT. Translation gives CASSADRVFSGELFF. V gene TRBV11-2 combines with J gene TRBJ2-2, with TRBD1 matching over 7 bases. Germline V gene lookup returns CDR1 SGHAT and CDR2 FQNNGV. V was clipped by 5 bases and J by 6 bases; unmatched bases: 9. The length of the CDR3 is 15 residues.